This TCR beta chain was captured by sequencing in a study of regulatory dendritic cells for organ transplantation. Whole-study results and caveats: The most alloreactive TCR clonotypes were found in resting memory CD8+ cells. Considerable individual heterogeneity was seen in alloreactive memory CD8+ T cells. Regulatory dendritic cells appeared to expand memory CD8+ clones less than mature ones. Naive CD4+ and CD8+ repertoires were highly diverse; memory CD8+ was most oligoclonal.

This clone was seen a single time. The antigen is not known. Here immunoSEQ multiplex PCR was the method, and the copy in TCRdb shows in-frame clones only, minus some. Of under 50,000 clones listed, 85% to 95% are singletons. The trim removed 5 bases at V and 8 bases at J, leaving 10 bases unmatched. Germline loops: CDR1 PRHDT, CDR2 FYEKMQ (reference sequence). CDR3 length: 16 residues. The V and J genes are TRBV13 and TRBJ1-6; 9 bases are a match to TRBD1. The source is a human donor in good health. Sequencing was done on a sample of naive CD8+ T cells from blood. Subset here: CD45RA+ naive T cells. The CDR3 sequence is CASSPEGQGMDSPLHF. Written as DNA, the CDR3 is TGTGCCAGCAGCCCAGAGGGACAGGGCATGGATTCACCCCTCCACTTT.